Included here is one T cell receptor beta chain sequence, with context. There are 18 residues in the CDR3. The germline V gene encodes CDR1 LGHNA and CDR2 YNFKEQ. Trimming pared 2 bases from V and 0 bases from J, leaving 20 bases between. This specimen belongs to a study of T cells in Graves' hyperthyroidism and ophthalmopathy. Researchers amplified the TCR beta CDR3 regions from RNA transcripts. Carried out on the TCR CDR3, a first-round RT-PCR used the HTBI primer set. MiXCR, applied by TCRdb to the multiplex PCR reads, yields one record per CDR3 protein. Of over 700,000 distinct CDR3 sequences in the sample, about 38% were seen once.

The genes are TRBV4-2 and TRBJ2-7; D is possibly TRBD1 or TRBD2 (5 bases each). The sequencing sample was made of blood. The clonotype was recovered from a man younger than 30 with Graves' hyperthyroidism. Written as DNA, the CDR3 is TGTGCCAGCAGCCAATTCGAGGACGGGACCACTAGCTCCTACGAGCAGTACTTC. As protein: CASSQFEDGTTSSYEQYF.